This TCR beta chain was sequenced for a study of pediatric ulcerative colitis. Libraries were prepared by immunoSEQ multiplex PCR; TCRdb keeps only in-frame clonotypes and omits some of them. The sample records around 30,000 clones, approximately 82% being singletons. The material sequenced was blood. The sequence was obtained from a boy aged 10-17 years with severe ulcerative colitis.

CDR3 loop: CASSVHPGLYNEQFF. DNA for the CDR3: TGTGCCAGCAGCGTTCACCCGGGACTCTACAATGAGCAGTTCTTC. The chain uses TRBV9 and TRBJ2-1, with D possibly being TRBD2 (6 bases). CDR3 size: 15 residues. Germline V gene data show CDR1 as SGDLS and CDR2 as YYNGEE. V lost 2 bases, J lost 3 bases, and 12 bases lay in between.